The rows below give T cell receptor beta chains drawn from one sample of a study of T cells after yellow fever vaccination. From the 5' RACE reads, TCRdb called clonotypes with MiXCR, one entry per CDR3 protein. The table includes around 590,000 distinct CDR3 sequences, around 12% detected once. The sample was PBMCs, taken on the day of the yellow fever booster vaccination. The receptors derive from a man aged 25-40 years who received the YFV17D yellow fever vaccine. Each CDR3 is given with its conserved first and last residue.

len	v_gene	j_gene	CDR3aa
17	TRBV20-1	TRBJ2-6	CSAAYGRWSMGANVLTF
14	TRBV5-1	TRBJ2-5	CASSWDRARETQYF
12	TRBV6-1	TRBJ2-5	CASRGTWETQYF
16	TRBV10-3	TRBJ2-2	CAISDSSGRGTGELFF
17	TRBV28	TRBJ2-1	CASRGKRQGAHYNEQFF
15	TRBV9	TRBJ2-7	CASSPQGSPRYEQYF
14	TRBV11-2	TRBJ2-1	CASSLGRRNNEQFF
16	TRBV6-2/TRBV6-3	TRBJ2-2	CASSYVPEGNTGELFF
13	TRBV20-1	TRBJ1-2	CSASESRHYGYTF
14	TRBV10-3	TRBJ2-2	CAIALAQNTGELFF
11	TRBV5-1	TRBJ2-7	CASSSHDEQYF
17	TRBV7-3	TRBJ2-3	CASSLRQREGRADTQYF
13	TRBV29-1	TRBJ1-2	CSVDLRGSYGYTF
15	TRBV5-7	TRBJ2-7	CASSLAYLETYEQYF
15	TRBV7-9	TRBJ2-7	CASSLQGGIVNEQYF
17	TRBV21-1	TRBJ1-5	CASSKDGTEFSNQPQHF
17	TRBV3-1	TRBJ1-1	CASSQWTGGSLNTEAFF
12	TRBV27	TRBJ2-3	CASSSGIVTQYF
15	TRBV11-2	TRBJ1-1	CASSFHGGFSTEAFF